Listed here are 30 T cell receptor beta chains from one sample, sequenced in a study of cytomegalovirus exposure and HLA in healthy donors. The PCR contained 60 Vbeta and 13 Jbeta primers. Generated by immunoSEQ multiplex PCR, the TCRdb table keeps only in-frame clones and is missing some. Of 80,000 to 95,000 clones in the sample, around 78% were seen once. The specimen sequenced was PBMCs. These TCRs come from a man in his late teens or twenties in good health and CMV-seropositive.

The chain carries TRBV2 and TRBJ1-4; 8 bases are a match to TRBD1. The CDR3 covers 13 residues. V was pared by 3 bases and J by 7 bases, with 1 base of the junction left unmatched. CDR1 is SNHLY and CDR2 is FYNNEI in the germline V gene. CDR3 coding DNA: TGTGCCAGCAGTGAGACAGGGGCTGAAAAACTGTTTTTT. Translation gives CASSETGAEKLFF.

This chain uses TRBV7-9 with TRBJ2-7; D might be TRBD1 (5 bases). The germline V and J ends were trimmed by 1 base and 5 bases, with 12 bases remaining between them. This CDR3 contains 14 residues. Germline CDR1 reads SEHNR; CDR2 reads FQNEAQ (reference sequence). This CDR3 reads CASSLGAGPDEQYF. The CDR3 region has the DNA TGTGCCAGCAGCTTAGGGGCAGGGCCGGACGAGCAGTACTTC.

The V gene is TRBV29-1, the J gene TRBJ2-3; TRBD2 matches 7 bases. This CDR3 has 14 residues. From germline, CDR1 is SQVTM and CDR2 ANQGSEA. Germline trimming cut 6 bases from V and 2 bases from J; bases unmatched to any gene: 8. DNA for the CDR3: TGCAGCGTCGTCGTGGGAGGGAACACAGATACGCAGTATTTT. This encodes CSVVVGGNTDTQYF.

The chain employs TRBV18 and TRBJ1-1; no definite D call. The CDR3 loop spans 11 amino acids. V lost 6 bases and J 7 bases, leaving 9 bases between the germline ends. Germline lookup yields CDR1 KGHSH and CDR2 LQKENI. The CDR3, as DNA: TGTGCCAGCTCCCTGGAGGTTGAAGCTTTCTTT. Encoded protein: CASSLEVEAFF.

This chain connects TRBV16 to TRBJ2-6, with 8 bases aligning to TRBD1. The length of the CDR3 is 17 residues. Germline lookup yields CDR1 KGHSY and CDR2 FQNENV. Trimming took 4 bases from V and 2 from J; bases not matched to a gene: 7. CDR3 loop: CASSPRDRRTGANVLTF. The CDR3 coding sequence is TGTGCCAGCAGCCCCCGGGACAGGAGGACTGGGGCCAACGTCCTGACTTTC.

The rearrangement uses TRBV5-6 and TRBJ1-5; D remains unclear. This CDR3 has 13 amino acids. The V end was cut by 2 bases, the J end by 5 bases, with 8 bases between. Germline lookup yields CDR1 SGHDT and CDR2 YYEEEE. CDR3 bases: TGTGCCAGCAGCTTTCAAATGTATCAGCCCCAGCATTTT. It specifies CASSFQMYQPQHF.

V usage is TRBV5-6 and J usage is TRBJ2-7; TRBD1 matches at 9 bases. CDR3 size: 14 residues. Germline-derived CDR1 and CDR2 are SGHDT and YYEEEE. J was trimmed by 4 bases and V by 3 bases; bases with no gene match: 5. The DNA for the CDR3 is TGTGCCAGCAGCTGGACAGGGGAAGAGTACGAGCAGTACTTC. It encodes CASSWTGEEYEQYF.

This clone was seen a handful of times. The chain joins TRBV6-1 to TRBJ1-1; D remains ambiguous. The CDR3 is made up of 10 amino acids. With 6 bases removed from V and 8 bases from J, the gap between germline ends came to 7 bases. The germline gives CDR1 MNHNS, CDR2 SASEGT. The CDR3 coding sequence is TGTGCCAGCAGGTTAGCGGAAGCTTTCTTT. Translation: CASRLAEAFF.

The V and J genes are TRBV15 and TRBJ2-2, with D possibly TRBD1 on 6 matching bases. From germline, CDR1 is LNHNV and CDR2 YYDKDF (reference sequence). This CDR3 contains 14 residues. V dropped 3 bases and J dropped 1 base, with 6 bases sitting between them. CDR3 sequence (DNA): TGTGCCACCAGCAGGGGACAGAACACCGGGGAGCTGTTTTTT. It yields the protein CATSRGQNTGELFF.

The rearrangement uses TRBV11-2 and TRBJ2-2, with 7 bases identical to TRBD2. After removal of 1 base from V and 3 bases from J, the junction contained 2 bases not matched to a gene. This CDR3 contains 15 residues. CDR1 is SGHAT and CDR2 is FQNNGV in the germline V gene. CDR3 coding DNA: TGTGCCAGCAGCTTAGGACTAGCTGACACCGGGGAGCTGTTTTTT. Its translation: CASSLGLADTGELFF.

Only one count was recorded for this clone. The chain links TRBV7-6 to TRBJ2-7; possibly TRBD2 for D (6 bases). CDR3 length equals 16 residues. Germline assignment: CDR1 SGHVS and CDR2 FNYEAQ. V lost 1 base and J lost 7, with 20 bases in between. The CDR3 nucleotides are TGTGCCAGCAGCTTAGGCGGAGGGAAGTACGAAAGAGAGCAGTACTTC. Translating gives CASSLGGGKYEREQYF.

The chain recombines TRBV6-1 with TRBJ1-3; D remains unclear. V was shortened by 6 bases and J by 4 bases, with 16 bases between the two germline ends. Germline CDR1 is MNHNS and CDR2 is SASEGT. CDR3 size: 15 residues. The CDR3 DNA reads TGTGCCAGCAGCCGAACTGGTGTTTCGGGAAACACCATATATTTT. It yields the protein CASSRTGVSGNTIYF.

This chain links TRBV5-1 with TRBJ2-5, with 8 bases lining up with TRBD1. The V gene's germline CDR1 is SGHRS and CDR2 YFSETQ. The trim removed 4 bases at V and 2 bases at J, leaving 4 bases unmatched. The length of the CDR3 is 14 residues. The CDR3 coding sequence is TGCGCCAGCAGCCAGGGGGCCCGTCAAGAGACCCAGTACTTC. Translation gives CASSQGARQETQYF.

V is TRBV15 and J is TRBJ2-7, with D possibly TRBD2 on 5 matching bases. This CDR3 has 14 residues. Germline loops: CDR1 LNHNV, CDR2 YYDKDF (reference sequence). V lost 5 bases and J 2 bases, leaving 13 bases between the germline ends. DNA for the CDR3: TGTGCCACCAGCGCTCAGGACTTAACCTACGAGCAGTACTTC. It encodes CATSAQDLTYEQYF.

V usage is TRBV9 and J usage is TRBJ2-7; D may be TRBD2 (6 bases). The CDR3 runs 14 residues. Germline CDR1 and CDR2: SGDLS and YYNGEE. The ends were cut back, 4 bases at V and 0 bases at J, with 11 bases in the middle. CDR3 sequence: CASSPGVSSYEQYF. In DNA, the CDR3 is TGTGCCAGCAGCCCGGGAGTCAGCTCCTACGAGCAGTACTTC.

J is TRBJ1-2 and V is TRBV19; 7 positions match TRBD1. The V gene's germline CDR1 is LNHDA and CDR2 SQIVND (reference sequence). This CDR3 is 13 amino acids long. J was trimmed by 0 bases and V by 8 bases; bases with no gene match: 3. CDR3 sequence reads: CASGQATNYGYTF. In DNA, the CDR3 is TGTGCCAGTGGACAGGCCACTAACTATGGCTACACCTTC.

The rearrangement joins TRBV7-2 to TRBJ2-5, with D possibly matching TRBD1 (6 bases). CDR1 is SGHTA, CDR2 FQGNSA, per germline. This CDR3 region has 13 residues. Trimming shortened V by 6 bases and J by 7 bases, and 15 bases separated the two germline ends. CDR3 DNA sequence: TGTGCCAGCAGTACCGAGGGGGTGACGACCCAGTACTTC. It translates to CASSTEGVTTQYF. Full variable domain (missing parts from reference TRBV7-2 and TRBJ2-5): GAGVSQSPSNKVTEKGKDVELRCDPISGHTALYWYRQSLGQGLEFLIYFQGNSAPDKSGLPSDRFSAERTGGSVSTLTIQRTQQEDSAVYLCASSTEGVTTQYFGPGTRLLVL.

The chain carries TRBV14 and TRBJ2-7; a weak D match, TRBD2 (6 bases). The CDR3 sequence is 14 residues long. The germline V and J ends were trimmed by 4 bases and 5 bases, with 15 bases remaining between them. Germline CDR1 is SGHDN and CDR2 is FVKESK. The CDR3 region has the DNA TGTGCCAGCAGCCGCAACCCCAAGCGGGACGAGCAGTACTTC. Protein sequence: CASSRNPKRDEQYF.

The chain carries TRBV18 and TRBJ2-7; 9 bases match TRBD1. The ends lost 4 bases at V and 2 bases at J; junction bases unmatched: 9. The length of the CDR3 is 16 residues. CDR1 KGHSH and CDR2 LQKENI come from the germline V gene. Here the CDR3 reads CASSLNGQGRTYEQYF. The CDR3 nucleotides read TGTGCCAGCTCACTAAATGGACAGGGGCGCACCTACGAGCAGTACTTC.

This chain uses TRBV27 with TRBJ2-1; the match to TRBD2 covers 9 bases. CDR3 length: 14 amino acids. Germline CDR1 MNHEY, CDR2 SMNVEV (reference sequence). The ends lost 4 bases at V and 14 bases at J; junction bases unmatched: 12. For the CDR3, the DNA is TGTGCCAGCAGTTCCTCCCTCGCGGGAGGGCCCGAGTTCTTC. Amino acid sequence: CASSSSLAGGPEFF.

J is TRBJ2-7 and V is TRBV5-1; 7 nucleotides align to TRBD2. Germline V CDR1 and CDR2: SGHRS, YFSETQ. V dropped 1 base and J dropped 4; count of bases not matched to a gene: 8. The CDR3 has 15 amino acids. The DNA for the CDR3 is TGCGCCAGCAGCTTGTCGGGCGGGAGTAGGTACGAGCAGTACTTC. Its protein is CASSLSGGSRYEQYF.

The V and J genes are TRBV27 and TRBJ2-3; 7 bases line up with TRBD2. The CDR3 contains 14 residues. Germline V gives CDR1 MNHEY, CDR2 SMNVEV (reference sequence). V gave up 7 bases and J gave up 4 bases; unmatched junction bases: 8. CDR3 DNA: TGTGCCAGCACGACTAGCTCCAGGGCAGATACGCAGTATTTT. As protein: CASTTSSRADTQYF.

The genes are TRBV27 and TRBJ1-2; D uncertain. The CDR3 is made up of 15 amino acids. CDR1 is MNHEY, CDR2 SMNVEV, per germline (reference sequence). V was shortened by 10 bases and J by 2 bases, with 20 bases between the two germline ends. The CDR3 spells CATSSPLTKNYGYTF. CDR3 coding DNA: TGTGCCACCTCATCCCCCTTGACTAAGAACTATGGCTACACCTTC.

J is TRBJ1-3 and V is TRBV30; D gene uncertain. CDR1 and CDR2 (germline): GTSNPN, SVGIG (reference sequence). Trimming took 5 bases from V and 0 from J, leaving 8 bases between them. This CDR3 comprises 13 residues. CDR3 sequence (DNA): TGTGCCTGGGCAGTGAACTCTGGAAACACCATATATTTT. It yields the protein CAWAVNSGNTIYF.

The chain combines TRBV10-3 with TRBJ2-6, with TRBD2 matching over 7 bases. The CDR3 has 20 amino acids. Unmatched junction bases numbered 13, after V lost 0 bases and J lost 2 bases. Germline V gene sequence: CDR1 ENHRY, CDR2 SYGVKD. CDR3 DNA: TGTGCCATCAGTGAGTCTCTCCCGGGAGGCTTATTAGCTGGGGCCAACGTCCTGACTTTC. This sequence encodes CAISESLPGGLLAGANVLTF.

This chain joins TRBV14 and TRBJ2-2; the match to TRBD1 covers 7 bases. Trimming at V came to 0 bases and at J to 5 bases, leaving 3 bases not matched to a gene. This CDR3 is 15 amino acids long. Germline values: CDR1 SGHDN, CDR2 FVKESK. For the CDR3, the DNA is TGTGCCAGCAGCCAAGACCTACAGGGGACCGGGGAGCTGTTTTTT. It translates to CASSQDLQGTGELFF. The full variable domain, completed using reference TRBV14 and TRBJ2-2, is EAGVTQFPSHSVIEKGQTVTLRCDPISGHDNLYWYRRVMGKEIKFLLHFVKESKQDESGMPNNRFLAERTGGTYSTLKVQPAELEDSGVYFCASSQDLQGTGELFFGEGSRLTVL.

The rearrangement links TRBV29-1 to TRBJ2-7, with D possibly matching TRBD2 (5 bases). The V end was cut by 3 bases, the J end by 4 bases, with 7 bases between. CDR1 and CDR2 (germline): SQVTM, ANQGSEA. The CDR3 has 11 residues. CDR3 sequence reads: CSVDRGYEQYF. CDR3 bases: TGCAGCGTTGATAGAGGGTACGAGCAGTACTTC.

The genes are TRBV6-6 and TRBJ2-2, with D maybe TRBD1 (5 bases). The CDR3 is 15 residues long. Germline assignment: CDR1 MNHNY and CDR2 SVGAGI (reference sequence). Trimming took off 7 bases at V and 1 base at J, with 13 bases between the two ends. The CDR3 here is CASTEFGQNTGELFF. CDR3 nucleotides: TGTGCCAGCACCGAATTTGGACAGAACACCGGGGAGCTGTTTTTT.

This chain links TRBV28 with TRBJ2-5; no definite D call. CDR3 size: 12 residues. V lost 8 bases and J 8 bases, leaving 15 bases between the germline ends. Germline V gives CDR1 MDHEN, CDR2 SYDVKM. This CDR3 is CASQFSTATQYF. The CDR3 DNA sequence: TGTGCCAGCCAGTTTTCCACAGCCACCCAGTACTTC.

V and J are TRBV7-2 and TRBJ2-5; D is perhaps TRBD2 (6 bases). This CDR3 has 14 amino acids. The V end was cut by 4 bases, the J end by 7 bases, with 16 bases between. The germline CDR1 and CDR2 sequences are SGHTA and FQGNSA. The CDR3 region is CASSSRGGEGTQYF. The CDR3 DNA reads as TGTGCCAGCAGCTCCCGGGGCGGGGAAGGGACCCAGTACTTC.